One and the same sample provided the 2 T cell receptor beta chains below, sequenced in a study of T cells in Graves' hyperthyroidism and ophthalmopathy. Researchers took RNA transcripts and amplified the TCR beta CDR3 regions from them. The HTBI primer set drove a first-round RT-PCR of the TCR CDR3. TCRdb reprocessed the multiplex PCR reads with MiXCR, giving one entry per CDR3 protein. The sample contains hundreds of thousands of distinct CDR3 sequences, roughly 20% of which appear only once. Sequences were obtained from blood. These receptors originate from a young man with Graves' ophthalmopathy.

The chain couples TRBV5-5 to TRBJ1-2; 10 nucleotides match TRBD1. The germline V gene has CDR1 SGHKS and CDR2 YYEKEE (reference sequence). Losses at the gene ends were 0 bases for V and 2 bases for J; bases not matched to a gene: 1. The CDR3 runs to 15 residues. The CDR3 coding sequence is TGTGCCAGCAGCTTGGGGACAGGGGGGAACTATGGCTACACCTTC. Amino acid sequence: CASSLGTGGNYGYTF. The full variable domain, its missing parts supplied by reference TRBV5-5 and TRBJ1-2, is DAGVTQSPTHLIKTRGQQVTLRCSPISGHKSVSWYQQVLGQGPQFIFQYYEKEERGRGNFPDRFSARQFPNYSSELNVNALLLGDSALYLCASSLGTGGNYGYTFGSGTRLTVV.

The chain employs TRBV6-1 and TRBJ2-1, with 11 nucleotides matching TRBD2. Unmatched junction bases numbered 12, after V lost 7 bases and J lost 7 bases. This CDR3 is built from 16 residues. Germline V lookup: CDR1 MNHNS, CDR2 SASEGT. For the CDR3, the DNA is TGTGCCAGCACCTCGGGGAGCTTAGCGGGAGGGAATGAGCAGTTCTTC. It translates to CASTSGSLAGGNEQFF.